The source of this T cell receptor beta chain is a study of blood T cell repertoires in COVID-19. Study-level background: Samples of COVID-19 (acute and convalescent) were obtained from the United States, Italy and Spain.

Unmatched junction bases numbered 7, after V lost 3 bases and J lost 2 bases. The CDR3 is made up of 15 amino acids. Germline lookup yields CDR1 MDHEN and CDR2 SYDVKM. Method: immunoSEQ multiplex PCR; TCRdb's copy keeps in-frame clones and lacks some. The sample gives 350,000 to 400,000 clones, almost 90% of which show up once; 6.5% is in the top ten. The chain employs TRBV28 and TRBJ2-7, with TRBD1 matching over 7 bases. This TCR derives from a man younger than 35 with active or convalescent COVID-19. Sequencing was performed on peripheral blood. The DNA of the CDR3 is TGTGCCAGCAGTTTCCTCGGGACAGAGACCTACGAGCAGTACTTC. Translating gives CASSFLGTETYEQYF. Full variable domain (remainder filled in from reference TRBV28 and TRBJ2-7): DVKVTQSSRYLVKRTGEKVFLECVQDMDHENMFWYRQDPGLGLRLIYFSYDVKMKEKGDIPEGYSVSREKKERFSLILESASTNQTSMYLCASSFLGTETYEQYFGPGTRLTVT.